This note documents a single T cell receptor (beta chain) sequence. This sample was taken from a study of blood T cell repertoires in COVID-19. Across the study: Sample material is recorded as cDNA or gDNA derived from T cells, B-cell-depleted T cells, or PBMCs.

How the authors handled the data: Reference gene primer amplification gave estimated nucleated cell counts. The data were produced by immunoSEQ multiplex PCR, yet TCRdb's version contains in-frame clones alone and is incomplete. That table gives V, J and clone size, and the DNA gave D and trimming. The repertoire holds 250,000 to 300,000 clones, 80% to 90% seen once, with over 1.5% in the top ten. This CDR3 has 13 amino acids. Trimming stripped 0 bases from V and 13 bases from J, with 13 bases between. The germline gives CDR1 LNHDA, CDR2 SQIVND (reference sequence). Sequencing input: peripheral blood. The chain has TRBV19 and TRBJ2-1; D not resolved. This sequence was found in a man aged 30 to 45 with active or convalescent COVID-19. CDR3 sequence reads: CASSIDRRSPQFF. In nucleotides, the CDR3 is TGTGCCAGTAGTATAGATCGGAGATCCCCTCAGTTCTTC. The whole variable domain, filled in from reference TRBV19 and TRBJ2-1, reads DGGITQSPKYLFRKEGQNVTLSCEQNLNHDAMYWYRQDPGQGLRLIYYSQIVNDFQKGDIAEGYSVSREKKESFPLTVTSAQKNPTAFYLCASSIDRRSPQFFGPGTRLTVL.